These T cell receptor beta chains were read from a single sample in a study of T cell changes during pregnancy in multiple sclerosis. The repertoire was sequenced with immunoSEQ multiplex PCR; TCRdb's copy has only in-frame clones and lacks some. The data show 91,000 or so clones, 85% to 95% seen once. The sequencing used peripheral blood, collected after pregnancy. All receptors derive from a female donor with multiple sclerosis, enrolled in a pregnancy study. Both conserved end residues are part of each CDR3. A D gene is named only where the DNA matches it firmly. Expanded clones are given a class, and other clones once, few, many or no size at all.

TRBJ1-3 . . TRBV19 CARQGIGSGNTIYF TGTGCCAGACAGGGTATTGGGTCTGGAAACACCATATATTTT
TRBJ1-1 . . TRBV29-1 CSAGTANTEAFF TGCAGCGCCGGGACTGCTAACACTGAAGCTTTCTTT
TRBJ1-2 . once TRBV7-9 CASSLSGNNYGYTF TGTGCCAGCAGCTTATCCGGGAATAACTATGGCTACACCTTC
TRBJ2-2 . . TRBV7-7 CASSLLNTGELFF TGTGCCAGCAGCTTACTGAACACCGGGGAGCTGTTTTTT
TRBJ2-7 TRBD1 . TRBV27 CARNEGQGDYEQYF TGTGCCAGAAACGAGGGACAGGGGGACTACGAGCAGTACTTC
TRBJ2-7 . . TRBV4-1 CASSQEGGASYEQYF TGCGCCAGCAGCCAAGAAGGGGGGGCCTCCTACGAGCAGTACTTC
TRBJ2-7 TRBD2 . TRBV6-6 CASSYIGTSGSEQYF TGTGCCAGCAGTTATATAGGGACTAGCGGGAGCGAGCAGTACTTC
TRBJ2-7 . . TRBV5-1 CASSLNFYEQYF TGCGCCAGCAGCCTAAATTTTTACGAGCAGTACTTC
TRBJ2-5 . . TRBV2 CASSAEYQETQYF TGTGCCAGCAGTGCCGAGTACCAAGAGACCCAGTACTTC
TRBJ2-1 . . TRBV6-4 CASSDPDSPYNEQFF TGTGCCAGCAGTGATCCGGACAGCCCCTACAATGAGCAGTTCTTC
TRBJ1-1 . few TRBV5-1 CASSLSGFDTEAFF TGCGCCAGCAGCTTGTCGGGGTTCGACACTGAAGCTTTCTTT
TRBJ2-2 . . TRBV7-9 CASSTTKSGIGELFF TGTGCCAGCAGCACGACCAAGTCAGGTATCGGGGAGCTGTTTTTT
TRBJ1-2 . . TRBV19 CASRGGSGYTF TGTGCCAGTCGGGGAGGGAGCGGCTACACCTTC
TRBJ2-7 TRBD2 . TRBV11-3 CASSLTSGREQYF TGTGCCAGCAGCCTAACTAGCGGGAGAGAGCAGTACTTC
TRBJ1-3 TRBD1 . TRBV7-2 CASSPQGAGNTIYF TGTGCCAGCAGCCCACAGGGGGCTGGAAACACCATATATTTT
TRBJ2-1 TRBD2 . TRBV6-5 CASSSLAVSGNEQFF TGTGCCAGCAGTTCTCTAGCGGTCTCGGGGAATGAGCAGTTCTTC
TRBJ2-7 . . TRBV19 CASSIGWRAQYF TGTGCCAGTAGTATAGGCTGGCGGGCGCAGTACTTC
TRBJ2-7 TRBD1 . TRBV6-1 CASSLDRVDPYEQYF TGTGCCAGCAGTCTCGACAGGGTAGACCCCTACGAGCAGTACTTC
TRBJ2-3 TRBD2 . TRBV9 CASSAESGRDTDTQYF TGTGCCAGCAGCGCAGAAAGCGGGAGAGACACAGATACGCAGTATTTT
TRBJ2-1 . . TRBV29-1 CSTGGRGLWIF TGCAGCACGGGAGGCAGGGGGCTATGGATCTTC
TRBJ2-7 TRBD2 . TRBV6-5 CASSYLTRGSSYEQYF TGTGCCAGCAGTTACTTAACGCGGGGGAGCTCCTACGAGCAGTACTTC
TRBJ2-7 . . TRBV25-1 CASSELGAAGAYEQYF TGTGCCAGCAGTGAATTGGGGGCCGCAGGAGCCTACGAGCAGTACTTC
TRBJ2-1 . . TRBV6-5 CASSYGEGWFYEQFF TGTGCCAGCAGTTACGGAGAGGGATGGTTCTATGAGCAGTTCTTC
TRBJ2-1 . . TRBV5-6 CASSLFSQPLLF TGTGCCAGCAGCTTGTTCTCACAGCCACTGCTCTTC
TRBJ2-5 . . TRBV19 CASSVVGGFETQYF TGTGCCAGTAGCGTTGTTGGGGGCTTCGAGACCCAGTACTTC
TRBJ2-7 . . TRBV2 CASNVDFSYEQYF TGTGCCAGCAATGTTGACTTCTCCTACGAGCAGTACTTC
TRBJ1-2 . . TRBV27 CASRGLDYGYTF TGTGCCAGCAGGGGACTGGACTATGGCTACACCTTC
TRBJ1-4 . . TRBV30 CAWSASGEIEKLFF TGTGCCTGGAGTGCATCAGGGGAGATAGAAAAACTGTTTTTT
TRBJ2-3 . once TRBV30 CAWTRGITDTQYF TGTGCCTGGACTCGGGGGATCACAGATACGCAGTATTTT
TRBJ1-2 . once TRBV25-1 CASSWPTGNYGYTF TGTGCCAGCAGTTGGCCGACTGGAAACTATGGCTACACCTTC
TRBJ1-2 . . TRBV27 CASSLTGHAYGYTF TGTGCCAGCAGTTTGACGGGACACGCTTATGGCTACACCTTC
TRBJ2-1 TRBD2 . TRBV7-8 CASSLGGSGASYNEQFF TGTGCCAGCAGCTTAGGCGGTAGCGGGGCATCCTACAATGAGCAGTTCTTC
TRBJ1-2 . . TRBV30 CAWTNVFGRRGYGYTF TGTGCCTGGACAAACGTTTTCGGCAGGAGGGGCTATGGCTACACCTTC
TRBJ1-1 . . TRBV5-6 CASSFNLAVLNTEAFF TGTGCCAGCAGCTTCAATTTGGCGGTACTGAACACTGAAGCTTTCTTT
TRBJ1-1 . . TRBV19 CASSIGGSSTEAFF TGTGCCAGTAGTATCGGAGGGTCCTCCACTGAAGCTTTCTTT
TRBJ1-1 . . TRBV19 CASSIVRDSEAFF TGTGCCAGTAGTATTGTGCGGGATAGTGAAGCTTTCTTT
TRBJ1-1 . . TRBV11-2 CASSSPQQFRNTEAFF TGTGCCAGCAGTTCTCCCCAACAGTTCAGGAACACTGAAGCTTTCTTT
TRBJ1-6 TRBD1 . TRBV10-3 CAISATGGQYNSPLHF TGTGCCATCAGTGCTACAGGGGGCCAATATAATTCACCCCTCCACTTT
TRBJ1-6 . . TRBV6-1 CASSELYNVYNSPLHF TGTGCCAGCAGTGAACTCTATAACGTCTATAATTCACCCCTCCACTTT
TRBJ2-3 TRBD2 . TRBV6-4 CASSASGGETDTQYF TGTGCCAGCAGTGCTAGCGGGGGGGAAACAGATACGCAGTATTTT
TRBJ1-3 . . TRBV11-2 CASSLDAGSGNTIYF TGTGCCAGCAGCTTAGACGCAGGTTCTGGAAACACCATATATTTT
TRBJ2-5 TRBD1 . TRBV4-1 CASSHKPGQGVKRPETQYF TGCGCCAGCAGCCATAAACCCGGACAGGGGGTAAAGAGACCCGAGACCCAGTACTTC
TRBJ2-7 . . TRBV29-1 CSVRDYEQYF TGCAGCGTTCGAGATTACGAGCAGTACTTC
TRBJ2-7 . . TRBV19 CASSTGLHNYEQYF TGTGCCAGTAGTACGGGGTTGCATAACTACGAGCAGTACTTC
TRBJ1-1 . . TRBV29-1 CSVPGGGEAFF TGCAGCGTCCCCGGGGGGGGTGAAGCTTTCTTT